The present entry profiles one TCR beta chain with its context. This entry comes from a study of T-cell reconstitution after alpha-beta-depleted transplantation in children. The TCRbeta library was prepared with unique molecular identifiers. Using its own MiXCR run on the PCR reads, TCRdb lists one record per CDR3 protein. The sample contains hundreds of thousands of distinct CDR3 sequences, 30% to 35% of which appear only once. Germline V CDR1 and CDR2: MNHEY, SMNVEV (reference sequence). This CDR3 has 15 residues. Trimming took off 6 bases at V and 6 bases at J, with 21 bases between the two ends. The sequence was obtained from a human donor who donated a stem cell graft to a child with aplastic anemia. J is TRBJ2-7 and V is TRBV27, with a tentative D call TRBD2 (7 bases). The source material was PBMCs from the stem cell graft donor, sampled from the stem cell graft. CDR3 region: CASSREGGVGREQYV. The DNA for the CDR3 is TGTGCCAGCAGCCGAGAGGGGGGGGTCGGTCGCGAGCAGTACGTC.